One and the same sample provided the 2 T cell receptor beta chains below, sequenced in a study of radiation and T cells in renal cell carcinoma. Treatment: 15 Gy SBRT to primary tumor, nephrectomy 4 weeks later. TCRdb keeps only in-frame clones here, not all; method: immunoSEQ multiplex PCR. The sample holds 19,000 or so clones, roughly 62% seen once. The sample consisted of tumor tissue, taken from a patient whose treatment included radiotherapy and nephrectomy. All receptors come from a woman in her sixties or seventies with renal cell carcinoma.

V usage is TRBV30 and J usage is TRBJ2-7; D not resolved. Germline CDR1 and CDR2: GTSNPN and SVGIG (reference sequence). The CDR3 sequence is 13 residues long. The V gene lost 0 bases and the J gene lost 6 bases, with 12 bases spanning the gap. As DNA, the CDR3 is TGTGCCTGGAGTGTACTTCGGCAGCCCGAGCAGTACTTC. This sequence encodes CAWSVLRQPEQYF.

The V call is TRBV29-1, the J call TRBJ2-5; 8 bases agree with TRBD2. The germline gives CDR1 SQVTM, CDR2 ANQGSEA. The CDR3 consists of 13 residues. With V trimmed by 6 bases and J by 2 bases, 5 bases remained unmatched. The CDR3 coding sequence is TGCAGCGTCGAGGCTAGCGGGCAAGAGACCCAGTACTTC. Translated, it gives CSVEASGQETQYF.